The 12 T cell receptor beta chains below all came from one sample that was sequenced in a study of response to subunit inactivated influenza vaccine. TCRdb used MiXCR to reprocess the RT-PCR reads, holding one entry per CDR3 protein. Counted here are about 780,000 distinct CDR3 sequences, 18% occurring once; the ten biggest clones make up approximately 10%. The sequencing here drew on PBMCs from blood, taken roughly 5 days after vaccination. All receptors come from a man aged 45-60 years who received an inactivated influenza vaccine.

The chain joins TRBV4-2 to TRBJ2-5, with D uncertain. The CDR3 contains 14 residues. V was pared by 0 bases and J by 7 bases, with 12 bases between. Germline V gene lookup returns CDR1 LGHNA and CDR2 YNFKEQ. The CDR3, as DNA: TGTGCCAGCAGCCAAGATGGCGAAGAAGGGACCCAGTACTTC. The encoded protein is CASSQDGEEGTQYF.

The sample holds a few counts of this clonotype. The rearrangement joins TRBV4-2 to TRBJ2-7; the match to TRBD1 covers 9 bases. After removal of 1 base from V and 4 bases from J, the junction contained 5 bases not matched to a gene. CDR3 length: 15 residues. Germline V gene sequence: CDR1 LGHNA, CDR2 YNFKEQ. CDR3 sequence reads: CASSQGGQGPYEQYF. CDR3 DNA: TGTGCCAGCAGCCAAGGGGGACAGGGTCCTTACGAGCAGTACTTC.

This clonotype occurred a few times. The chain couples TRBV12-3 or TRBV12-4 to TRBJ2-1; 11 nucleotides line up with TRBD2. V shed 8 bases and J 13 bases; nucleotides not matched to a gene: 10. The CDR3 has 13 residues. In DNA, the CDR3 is TGTGCCAGCCGGCCTAGCGGGGGGAGACCACAGTTCTTC. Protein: CASRPSGGRPQFF.

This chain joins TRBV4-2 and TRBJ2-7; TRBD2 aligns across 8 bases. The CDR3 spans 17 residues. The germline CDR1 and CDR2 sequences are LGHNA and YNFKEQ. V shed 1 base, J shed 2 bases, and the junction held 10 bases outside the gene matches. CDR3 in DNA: TGTGCCAGCAGCCAAGGCGTATCGGGTAGCGGGACCTACGAGCAGTACTTC. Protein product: CASSQGVSGSGTYEQYF.

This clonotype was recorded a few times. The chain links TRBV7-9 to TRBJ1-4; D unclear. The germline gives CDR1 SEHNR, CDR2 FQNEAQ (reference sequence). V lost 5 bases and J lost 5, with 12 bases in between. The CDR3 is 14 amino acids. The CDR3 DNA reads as TGTGCCAGCAGCCCACAGATTGGAAATGAAAAACTGTTTTTT. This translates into CASSPQIGNEKLFF.

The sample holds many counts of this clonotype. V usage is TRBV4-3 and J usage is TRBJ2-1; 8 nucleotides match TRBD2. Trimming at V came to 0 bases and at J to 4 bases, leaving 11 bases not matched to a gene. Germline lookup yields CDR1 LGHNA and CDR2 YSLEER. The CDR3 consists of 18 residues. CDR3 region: CASSQEYGGGIFYNEQFF. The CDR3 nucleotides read TGCGCCAGCAGCCAAGAATATGGCGGGGGGATATTTTACAATGAGCAGTTCTTC.

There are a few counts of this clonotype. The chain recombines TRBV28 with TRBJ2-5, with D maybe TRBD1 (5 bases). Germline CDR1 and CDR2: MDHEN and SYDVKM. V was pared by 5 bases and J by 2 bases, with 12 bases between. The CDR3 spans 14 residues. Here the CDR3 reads CASSKRDRQETQYF. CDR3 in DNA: TGTGCCAGCAGTAAGAGAGACAGACAAGAGACCCAGTACTTC. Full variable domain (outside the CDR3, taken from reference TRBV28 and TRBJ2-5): DVKVTQSSRYLVKRTGEKVFLECVQDMDHENMFWYRQDPGLGLRLIYFSYDVKMKEKGDIPEGYSVSREKKERFSLILESASTNQTSMYLCASSKRDRQETQYFGPGTRLLVL.

In DNA, the CDR3 is TGTGCCAGCAGACCGGGACTAGCGGACTACGAGCAGTACTTC. It translates to CASRPGLADYEQYF. This sequence joins TRBV5-6 and TRBJ2-7; TRBD2 matches at 11 bases. The J segment lost 3 bases and the V segment lost 5 bases, leaving 4 bases of the junction unmatched. This CDR3 region has 14 residues. CDR1 is SGHDT and CDR2 is YYEEEE in the germline V gene. Supplemented by reference TRBV5-6 and TRBJ2-7, the full variable domain reads DAGVTQSPTHLIKTRGQQVTLRCSPKSGHDTVSWYQQALGQGPQFIFQYYEEEERQRGNFPDRFSGHQFPNYSSELNVNALLLGDSALYLCASRPGLADYEQYFGPGTRLTVT.

CDR3 DNA sequence: TGTGCCAGCATCCTCCCGGTATACTCTGGAAACACCATATATTTT. Residues: CASILPVYSGNTIYF. V is TRBV12-3 or TRBV12-4 and J is TRBJ1-3; D is unresolved. V shed 7 bases and J shed 0 bases, with 13 bases lying between them. This CDR3 is 15 amino acids long.

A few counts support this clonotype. CDR3: CASSPLSVQVETQYF. The CDR3 DNA is TGTGCCAGCTCACCACTTAGCGTTCAGGTGGAGACCCAGTACTTC. The chain is built from TRBV18 and TRBJ2-5; D possibly corresponds to TRBD2 (5 bases). In germline, CDR1 is KGHSH, CDR2 LQKENI. CDR3 length equals 15 residues. Trimming stripped 1 base from V and 5 bases from J, with 14 bases between.

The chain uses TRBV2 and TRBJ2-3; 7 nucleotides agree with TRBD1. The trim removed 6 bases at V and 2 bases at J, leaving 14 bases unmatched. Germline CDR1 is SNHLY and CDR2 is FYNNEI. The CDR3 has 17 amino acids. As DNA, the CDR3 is TGTGCCAGCAGCCTATCCCCCCGGGACAGCATCACAGATACGCAGTATTTT. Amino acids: CASSLSPRDSITDTQYF.

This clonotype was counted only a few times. The CDR3 nucleotides are TGCAGTGCTTTCGGAACTAGCGGGGTACCCACAGATACGCAGTATTTT. Translating it yields CSAFGTSGVPTDTQYF. The chain is built from TRBV20-1 and TRBJ2-3; 10 nucleotides align to TRBD2. The CDR3 has 16 residues. Germline trimming cut 5 bases from V and 2 bases from J; bases unmatched to any gene: 10. Looked up from germline, CDR1 is DFQATT and CDR2 is SNEGSKA (reference sequence).